This T cell receptor beta chain was identified during a study of blood T cell repertoires in COVID-19. Across the study: Samples taken during acute and convalescent COVID-19 were collected in the United States, Italy and Spain. PBMCs, B-cell-depleted T cells, or T cells provided the cDNA or gDNA that made up the material.

As handled by the study authors: It was from reference gene primer amplification that nucleated cell counts were estimated. Some clones are missing from TCRdb's copy, which holds only in-frame ones; the method was immunoSEQ multiplex PCR. That table supplies the V and J calls and clone size; D and trimming were determined from the DNA. The sample contains tens of thousands of clones, approximately 84% of which appear only once. V lost 10 bases, J lost 4 bases, and 14 bases lay in between. The CDR3 runs 13 residues. The germline V gene encodes CDR1 MNHEY and CDR2 SMNVEV (reference sequence). Sequenced sample: peripheral blood. The chain recombines TRBV27 with TRBJ2-1; D remains unclear. The receptor comes from a man aged 45-65 years with active COVID-19. In DNA form, the CDR3 reads TGTGCCACCTCATTTCTAGATTACAATGAGCAGTTCTTC. Translation: CATSFLDYNEQFF.